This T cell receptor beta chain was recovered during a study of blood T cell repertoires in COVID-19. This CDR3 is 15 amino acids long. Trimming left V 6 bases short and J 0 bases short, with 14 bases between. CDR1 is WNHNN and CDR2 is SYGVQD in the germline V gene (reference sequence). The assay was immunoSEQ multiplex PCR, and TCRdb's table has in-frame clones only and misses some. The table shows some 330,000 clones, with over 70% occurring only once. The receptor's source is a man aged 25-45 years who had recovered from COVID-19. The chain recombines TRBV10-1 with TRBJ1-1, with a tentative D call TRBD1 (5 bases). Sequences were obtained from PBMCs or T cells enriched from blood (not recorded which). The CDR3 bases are TGCGCCAGCAGCGTTTCGGGACTCCTGAACACTGAAGCTTTCTTT. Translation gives CASSVSGLLNTEAFF.